This T cell receptor beta chain came from a study of the immune and genomic landscape of osteosarcoma. Study-level information: The cohort was enriched for poor-risk osteosarcoma.

Generated by immunoSEQ multiplex PCR, the TCRdb table keeps only in-frame clones and is missing some. The data contain some 5,000 clones, 77% of them singletons. Study-wide findings and caveats: Compared with cold C1, the hot C3 cluster had higher, still-low clonality.

J was trimmed by 3 bases and V by 6 bases; bases with no gene match: 9. The CDR3 totals 18 residues. Germline CDR1 LNHDA, CDR2 SQIVND (reference sequence). A word on this clone: The antigen is undetermined.

Primary, local recurrence and metastasis osteosarcoma tumors were taken after treatment from poor-prognosis patients. Sample: osteosarcoma tumor tissue from the lung. The sequence derives from a human donor with osteosarcoma. This sequence joins TRBV19 and TRBJ2-6; TRBD1 matches at 12 bases. In nucleotides, the CDR3 is TGTGCCAGTAGCTCGCGGGACAGGGGGCTTAGTGGGGCCAACGTCCTGACTTTC. The encoded protein is CASSSRDRGLSGANVLTF.